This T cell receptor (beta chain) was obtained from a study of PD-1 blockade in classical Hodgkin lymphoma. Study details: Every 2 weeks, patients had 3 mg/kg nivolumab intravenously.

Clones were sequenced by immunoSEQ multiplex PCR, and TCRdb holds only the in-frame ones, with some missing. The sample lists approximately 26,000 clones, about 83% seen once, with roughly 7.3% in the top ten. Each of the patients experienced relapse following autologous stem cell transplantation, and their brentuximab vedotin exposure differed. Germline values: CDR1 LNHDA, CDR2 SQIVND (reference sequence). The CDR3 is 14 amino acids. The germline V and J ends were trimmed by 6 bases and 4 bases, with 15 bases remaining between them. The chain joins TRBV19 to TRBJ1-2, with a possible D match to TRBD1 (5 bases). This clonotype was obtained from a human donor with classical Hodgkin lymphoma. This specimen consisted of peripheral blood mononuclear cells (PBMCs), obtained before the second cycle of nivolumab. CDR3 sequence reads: CASSVRQTPYGYTF. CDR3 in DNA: TGTGCCAGTAGCGTCCGACAGACACCCTATGGCTACACCTTC.